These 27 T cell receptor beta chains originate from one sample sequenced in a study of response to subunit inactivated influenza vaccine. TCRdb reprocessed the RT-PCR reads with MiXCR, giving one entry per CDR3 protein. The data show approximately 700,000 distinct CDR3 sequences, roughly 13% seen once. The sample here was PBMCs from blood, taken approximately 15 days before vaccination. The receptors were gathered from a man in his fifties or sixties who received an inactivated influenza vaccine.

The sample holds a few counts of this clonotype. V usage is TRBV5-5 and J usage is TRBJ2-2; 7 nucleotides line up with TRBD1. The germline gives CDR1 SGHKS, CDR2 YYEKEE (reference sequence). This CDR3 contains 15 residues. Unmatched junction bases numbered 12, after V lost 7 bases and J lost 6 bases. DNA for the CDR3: TGTGCCAGCGGGGCCGGGACAGTTGGGGCCGGGGAGCTGTTTTTT. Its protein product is CASGAGTVGAGELFF.

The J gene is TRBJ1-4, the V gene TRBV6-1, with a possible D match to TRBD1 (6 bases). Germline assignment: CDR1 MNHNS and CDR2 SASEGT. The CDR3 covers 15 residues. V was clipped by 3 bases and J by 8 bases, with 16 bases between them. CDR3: CASSDGGGSREKLFF. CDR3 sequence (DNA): TGTGCCAGCAGTGACGGGGGGGGCTCTAGAGAAAAACTGTTTTTT.

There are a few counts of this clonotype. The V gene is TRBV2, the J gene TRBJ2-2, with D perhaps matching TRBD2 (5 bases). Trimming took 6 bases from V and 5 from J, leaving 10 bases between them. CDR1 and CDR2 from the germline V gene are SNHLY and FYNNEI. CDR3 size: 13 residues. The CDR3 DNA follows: TGTGCCAGCAGCAACTGGGAGACCGGGGAGCTGTTTTTT. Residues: CASSNWETGELFF.

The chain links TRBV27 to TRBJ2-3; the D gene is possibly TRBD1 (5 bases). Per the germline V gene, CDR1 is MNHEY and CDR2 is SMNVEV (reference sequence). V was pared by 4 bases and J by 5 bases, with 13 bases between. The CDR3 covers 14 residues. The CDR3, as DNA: TGTGCCAGCAGTTCGGACACATGGGGAGATACGCAGTATTTT. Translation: CASSSDTWGDTQYF.

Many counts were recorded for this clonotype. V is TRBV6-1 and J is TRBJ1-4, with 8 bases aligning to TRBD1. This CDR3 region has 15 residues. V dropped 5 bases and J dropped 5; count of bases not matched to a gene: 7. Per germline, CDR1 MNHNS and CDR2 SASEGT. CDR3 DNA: TGTGCCAGCAGTATGGGACAGGCTTCAAATGAAAAACTGTTTTTT. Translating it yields CASSMGQASNEKLFF.

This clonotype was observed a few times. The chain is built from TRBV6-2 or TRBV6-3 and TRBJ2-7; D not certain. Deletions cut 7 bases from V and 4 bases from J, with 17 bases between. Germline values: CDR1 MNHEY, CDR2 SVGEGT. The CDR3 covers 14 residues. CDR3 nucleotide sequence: TGTGCCAGCAACCGCGGTAAGGCAGCTTACGAGCAGTACTTC. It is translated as CASNRGKAAYEQYF.

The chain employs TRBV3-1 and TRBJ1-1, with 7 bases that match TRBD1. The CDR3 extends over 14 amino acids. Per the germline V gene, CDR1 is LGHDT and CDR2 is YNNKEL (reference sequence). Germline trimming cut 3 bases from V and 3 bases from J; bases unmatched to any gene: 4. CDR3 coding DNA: TGTGCCAGCAGCCAGACAGGGACCTACACTGAAGCTTTCTTT. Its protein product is CASSQTGTYTEAFF.

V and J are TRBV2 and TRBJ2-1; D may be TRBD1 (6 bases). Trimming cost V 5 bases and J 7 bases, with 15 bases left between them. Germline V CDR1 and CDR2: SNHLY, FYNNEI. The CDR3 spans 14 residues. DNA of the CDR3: TGTGCCAGCAGTCCTAGGACAGCGATTAATGAGCAGTTCTTC. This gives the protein CASSPRTAINEQFF.

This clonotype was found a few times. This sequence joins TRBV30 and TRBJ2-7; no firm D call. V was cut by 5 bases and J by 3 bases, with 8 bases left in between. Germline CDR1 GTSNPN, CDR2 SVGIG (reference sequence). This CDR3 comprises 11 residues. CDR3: CAWLDGYEQYF. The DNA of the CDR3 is TGTGCCTGGCTCGATGGCTACGAGCAGTACTTC.

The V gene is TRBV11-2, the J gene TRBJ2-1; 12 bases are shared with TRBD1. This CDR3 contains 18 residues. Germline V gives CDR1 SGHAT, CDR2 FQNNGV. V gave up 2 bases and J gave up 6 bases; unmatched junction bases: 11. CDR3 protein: CASSLRRPGQGASNEQFF. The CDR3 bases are TGTGCCAGCAGCTTACGACGCCCGGGACAGGGGGCAAGCAATGAGCAGTTCTTC.

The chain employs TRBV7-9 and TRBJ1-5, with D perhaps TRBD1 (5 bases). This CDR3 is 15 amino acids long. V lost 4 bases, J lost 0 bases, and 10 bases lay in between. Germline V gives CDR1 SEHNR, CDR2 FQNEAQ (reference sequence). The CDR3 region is CASSSPGDSNQPQHF. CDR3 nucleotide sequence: TGTGCCAGCAGCTCGCCGGGGGATAGCAATCAGCCCCAGCATTTT.

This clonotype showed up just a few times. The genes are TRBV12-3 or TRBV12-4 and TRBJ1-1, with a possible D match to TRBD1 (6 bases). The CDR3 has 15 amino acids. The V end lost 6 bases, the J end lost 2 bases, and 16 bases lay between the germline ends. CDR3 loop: CASSLGAGANTEAFF. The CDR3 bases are TGTGCCAGCAGCCTGGGGGCCGGGGCAAACACTGAAGCTTTCTTT.

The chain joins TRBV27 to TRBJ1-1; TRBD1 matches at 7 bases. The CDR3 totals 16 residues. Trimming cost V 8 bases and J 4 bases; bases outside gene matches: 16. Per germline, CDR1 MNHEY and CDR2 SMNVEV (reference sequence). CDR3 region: CASRTLQGGPRTEAFF. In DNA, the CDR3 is TGTGCCAGCCGTACTCTTCAGGGGGGGCCGCGCACTGAAGCTTTCTTT.

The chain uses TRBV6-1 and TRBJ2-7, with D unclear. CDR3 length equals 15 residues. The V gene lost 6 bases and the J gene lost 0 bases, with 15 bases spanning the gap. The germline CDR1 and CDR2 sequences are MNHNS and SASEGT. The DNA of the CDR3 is TGTGCCAGCAGCCTCCATTCCCGGAGCTCCTACGAGCAGTACTTC. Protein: CASSLHSRSSYEQYF.

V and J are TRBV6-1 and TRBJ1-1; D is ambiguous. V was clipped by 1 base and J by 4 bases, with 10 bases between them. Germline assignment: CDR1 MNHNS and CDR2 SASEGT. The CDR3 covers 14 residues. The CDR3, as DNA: TGTGCCAGCAGTGAAGTTAGTTACAGCACTGAAGCTTTCTTT. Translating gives CASSEVSYSTEAFF.

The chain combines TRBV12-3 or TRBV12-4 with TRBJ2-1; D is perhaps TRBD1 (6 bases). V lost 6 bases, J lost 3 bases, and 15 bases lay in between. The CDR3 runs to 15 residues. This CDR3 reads CASRYRGQFYNEQFF. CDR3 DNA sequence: TGTGCCAGCAGGTACCGTGGACAGTTCTACAATGAGCAGTTCTTC.

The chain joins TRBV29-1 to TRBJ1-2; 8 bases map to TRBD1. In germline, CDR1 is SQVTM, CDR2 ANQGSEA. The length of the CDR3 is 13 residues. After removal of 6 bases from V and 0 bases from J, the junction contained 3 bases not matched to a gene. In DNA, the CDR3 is TGCAGCGTGCAGGGGGCCTCTAACTATGGCTACACCTTC. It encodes CSVQGASNYGYTF.

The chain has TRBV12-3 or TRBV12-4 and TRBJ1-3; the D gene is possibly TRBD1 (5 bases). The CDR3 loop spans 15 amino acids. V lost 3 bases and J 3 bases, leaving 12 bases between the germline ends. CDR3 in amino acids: CASSLGGPLGNTIYF. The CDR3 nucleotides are TGTGCCAGCAGTTTGGGGGGACCACTTGGAAACACCATATATTTT.

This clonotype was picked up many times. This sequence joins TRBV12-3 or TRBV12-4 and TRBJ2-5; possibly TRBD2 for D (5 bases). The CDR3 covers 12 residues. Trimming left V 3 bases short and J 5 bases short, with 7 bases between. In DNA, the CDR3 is TGTGCCAGCAGTTTGAGGGAGGAGACCCAGTACTTC. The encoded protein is CASSLREETQYF.

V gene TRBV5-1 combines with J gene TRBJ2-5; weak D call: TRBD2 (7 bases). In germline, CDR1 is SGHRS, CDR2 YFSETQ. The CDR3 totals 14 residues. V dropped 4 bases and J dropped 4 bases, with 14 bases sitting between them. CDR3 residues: CASSASGGPETQYF. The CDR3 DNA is TGCGCCAGCAGCGCATCCGGGGGGCCAGAGACCCAGTACTTC.

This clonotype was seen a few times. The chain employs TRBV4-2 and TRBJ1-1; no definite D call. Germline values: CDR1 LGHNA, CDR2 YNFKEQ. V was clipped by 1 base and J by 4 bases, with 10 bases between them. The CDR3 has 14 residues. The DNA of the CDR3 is TGTGCCAGCAGCCAAGTTGGGTCTGGCACTGAAGCTTTCTTT. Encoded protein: CASSQVGSGTEAFF.

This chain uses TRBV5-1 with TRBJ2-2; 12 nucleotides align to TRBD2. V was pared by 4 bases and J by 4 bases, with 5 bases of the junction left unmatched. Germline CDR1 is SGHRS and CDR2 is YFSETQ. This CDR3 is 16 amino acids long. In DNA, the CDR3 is TGCGCCAGCAGCCGGACTAGCGGGGAGATCACCGGGGAGCTGTTTTTT. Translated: CASSRTSGEITGELFF.

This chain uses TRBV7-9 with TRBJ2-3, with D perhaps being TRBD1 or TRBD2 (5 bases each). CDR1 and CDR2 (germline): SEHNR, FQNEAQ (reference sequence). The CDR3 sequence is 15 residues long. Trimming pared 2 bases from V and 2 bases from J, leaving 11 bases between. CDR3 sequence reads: CASSLRDPNTDTQYF. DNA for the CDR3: TGTGCCAGCAGCTTAAGGGACCCAAACACAGATACGCAGTATTTT. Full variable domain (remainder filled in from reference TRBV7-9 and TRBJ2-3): DTGVSQNPRHKITKRGQNVTFRCDPISEHNRLYWYRQTLGQGPEFLTYFQNEAQLEKSRLLSDRFSAERPKGSFSTLEIQRTEQGDSAMYLCASSLRDPNTDTQYFGPGTRLTVL.

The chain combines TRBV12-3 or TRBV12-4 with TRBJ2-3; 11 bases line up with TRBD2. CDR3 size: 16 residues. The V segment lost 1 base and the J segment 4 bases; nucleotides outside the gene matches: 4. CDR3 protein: CASSLVSSGGSDTQYF. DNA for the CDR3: TGTGCCAGCAGTTTAGTGTCTAGCGGGGGGTCAGATACGCAGTATTTT.

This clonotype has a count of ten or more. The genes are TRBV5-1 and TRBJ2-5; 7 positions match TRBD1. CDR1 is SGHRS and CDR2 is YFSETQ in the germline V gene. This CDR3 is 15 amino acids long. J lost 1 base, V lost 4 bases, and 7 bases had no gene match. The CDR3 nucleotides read TGCGCCAGCAGCCAGACAGGGTGGGGCCAAGAGACCCAGTACTTC. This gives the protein CASSQTGWGQETQYF.

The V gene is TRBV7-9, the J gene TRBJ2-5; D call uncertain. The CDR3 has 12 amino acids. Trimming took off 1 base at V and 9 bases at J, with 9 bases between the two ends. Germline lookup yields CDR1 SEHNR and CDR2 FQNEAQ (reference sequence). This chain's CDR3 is CASSLGLPAQYF. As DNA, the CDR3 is TGTGCCAGCAGCTTAGGACTGCCTGCCCAGTACTTC.

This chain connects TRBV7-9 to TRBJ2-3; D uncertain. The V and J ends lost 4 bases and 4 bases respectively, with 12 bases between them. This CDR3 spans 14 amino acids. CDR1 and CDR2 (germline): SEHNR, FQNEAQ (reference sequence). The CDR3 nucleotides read TGTGCCAGCAGCTCTGACCTCACCCCAGATACGCAGTATTTT. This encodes CASSSDLTPDTQYF.